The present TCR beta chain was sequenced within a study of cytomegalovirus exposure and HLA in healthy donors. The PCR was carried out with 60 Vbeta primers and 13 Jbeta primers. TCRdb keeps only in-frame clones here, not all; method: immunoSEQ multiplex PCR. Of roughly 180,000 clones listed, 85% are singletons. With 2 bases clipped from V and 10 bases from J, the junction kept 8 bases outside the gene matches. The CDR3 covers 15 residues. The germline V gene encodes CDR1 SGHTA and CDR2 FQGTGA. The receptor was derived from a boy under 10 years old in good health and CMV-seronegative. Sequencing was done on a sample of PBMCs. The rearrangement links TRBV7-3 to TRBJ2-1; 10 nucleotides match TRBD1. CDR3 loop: CASSLGGTGVREQFF. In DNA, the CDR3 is TGTGCCAGCAGCTTAGGTGGGACAGGGGTGAGGGAGCAGTTCTTC. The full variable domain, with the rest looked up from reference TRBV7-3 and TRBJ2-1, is GAGVSQTPSNKVTEKGKYVELRCDPISGHTALYWYRQSLGQGPEFLIYFQGTGAADDSGLPNDRFFAVRPEGSVSTLKIQRTERGDSAVYLCASSLGGTGVREQFFGPGTRLTVL.